Below, 20 T cell receptor beta chains from the same sample are listed, as sequenced in a study of CD8+ T cells in alopecia areata. Extracted from the samples, RNA was reverse transcribed into cDNA to serve as the sequencing template. Measured with immunoSEQ multiplex PCR; TCRdb has only the in-frame clones, and not every one. Of roughly 190,000 clones in the sample, roughly 60% were seen once. Treatment reported: oral pan-JAK inhibitor, 5-10 mg twice daily. Source: CD4+ T cells sorted from blood, taken at week 49, from a patient treated with tofacitinib. All receptors come from a human donor with alopecia areata.

This chain uses TRBV30 with TRBJ1-1; D not certain. CDR3 length: 12 amino acids. The V gene's germline CDR1 is GTSNPN and CDR2 SVGIG (reference sequence). V shed 2 bases and J shed 0 bases, with 4 bases lying between them. DNA of the CDR3: TGTGCCTGGAGTCATGTGAACACTGAAGCTTTCTTT. Its protein product is CAWSHVNTEAFF.

The chain recombines TRBV4-3 with TRBJ1-2; 8 bases line up with TRBD1. This CDR3 has 14 residues. CDR1 and CDR2 from the germline V gene are LGHNA and YSLEER. With V trimmed by 1 base and J by 8 bases, 6 bases remained unmatched. The CDR3 coding sequence is TGCGCCAGCAGCCAAGTTGGCAGGGGGCTAGGCTACACCTTC. Its protein is CASSQVGRGLGYTF.

The rearrangement links TRBV29-1 to TRBJ2-7, with D perhaps TRBD1 or TRBD2 (5 bases each). There are 14 residues in the CDR3. Germline V lookup: CDR1 SQVTM, CDR2 ANQGSEA. V was trimmed by 4 bases and J by 0 bases, leaving 13 bases between them. Written as DNA, the CDR3 is TGCAGCGTTGGTGAGTCCGGGACCTCCTACGAGCAGTACTTC. Its translation is CSVGESGTSYEQYF.

V and J are TRBV29-1 and TRBJ1-2; 7 bases are shared with TRBD1. The V gene end was trimmed by 7 bases and the J gene end by 10 bases; junction bases not matched to a gene: 12. The germline V gene has CDR1 SQVTM and CDR2 ANQGSEA. The CDR3 is 12 residues long. CDR3 sequence reads: CSAAGQSQAYTF. The CDR3 region has the DNA TGCAGCGCCGCGGGACAGTCTCAGGCCTACACCTTC.

This clone turned up a few times. The chain uses TRBV23-1 and TRBJ2-3; D remains unclear. TRBV23-1 is an ORF, and what it does is uncertain. The CDR3 covers 13 residues. V was shortened by 3 bases and J by 3 bases, with 7 bases between the two germline ends. The CDR3 protein is CASSHNETDTQYF. Written as DNA, the CDR3 is TGCGCCAGCAGTCATAACGAAACAGATACGCAGTATTTT.

In its sample, this clone was seen a few times. The identical CDR3 is also encoded by other nucleotide sequences in the sample. The chain employs TRBV30 and TRBJ2-5; D not resolved. The germline gives CDR1 GTSNPN, CDR2 SVGIG (reference sequence). With 0 bases removed from V and 4 bases from J, the gap between germline ends came to 3 bases. There are 11 residues in the CDR3. DNA for the CDR3: TGTGCCTGGAGTGTACGAGAGACCCAGTACTTC. This gives the protein CAWSVRETQYF.

This chain uses TRBV11-2 with TRBJ1-6; possible D gene TRBD1, 5 bases. V was shortened by 3 bases and J by 6 bases, with 9 bases between the two germline ends. The CDR3 has 14 residues. Germline V gene lookup returns CDR1 SGHAT and CDR2 FQNNGV. The CDR3: CASSFRVANSPLHF. The CDR3 coding sequence is TGTGCCAGCAGCTTCAGGGTGGCTAATTCACCCCTCCACTTT. The full variable domain, completed using reference TRBV11-2 and TRBJ1-6, is EAGVAQSPRYKIIEKRQSVAFWCNPISGHATLYWYQQILGQGPKLLIQFQNNGVVDDSQLPKDRFSAERLKGVDSTLKIQPAKLEDSAVYLCASSFRVANSPLHFGNGTRLTVT.

The chain uses TRBV2 and TRBJ1-4; 9 positions agree with TRBD1. J was trimmed by 7 bases and V by 4 bases; bases with no gene match: 7. The CDR3 runs to 15 residues. Germline V gene data show CDR1 as SNHLY and CDR2 as FYNNEI. Written as DNA, the CDR3 is TGTGCCAGCAGTGTGCACAGGGGGCAGGGTGAAAAACTGTTTTTT. Translation gives CASSVHRGQGEKLFF.

About this clone: Other DNA variants within this sample encode the same CDR3. The chain is built from TRBV18 and TRBJ2-7; TRBD1 is a possible D gene (5 bases). CDR1 KGHSH and CDR2 LQKENI come from the germline V gene. Trimming removed 6 bases from V and 3 bases from J, with 9 bases in between. The CDR3 spans 12 residues. CDR3 nucleotide sequence: TGTGCCAGCTCCCCCGACAGCTACGAGCAGTACTTC. As protein: CASSPDSYEQYF.

This clone turned up a few times. The chain carries TRBV29-1 and TRBJ2-7; a possible D gene is TRBD1 (6 bases). There are 14 residues in the CDR3. Germline CDR1 reads SQVTM; CDR2 reads ANQGSEA. The germline V and J ends were trimmed by 4 bases and 2 bases, with 15 bases remaining between them. This chain's CDR3 is CSVVGTLPPYEQYF. In DNA form, the CDR3 reads TGCAGCGTTGTCGGGACACTTCCACCCTACGAGCAGTACTTC.

J is TRBJ2-5 and V is TRBV2; D is uncertain. Germline V gives CDR1 SNHLY, CDR2 FYNNEI. V lost 7 bases, J lost 1 base, and 16 bases lay in between. There are 15 residues in the CDR3. The CDR3 here is CASILTLGPQETQYF. In nucleotides, the CDR3 is TGTGCCAGCATTCTCACTCTAGGCCCCCAAGAGACCCAGTACTTC. Drawing the rest from reference TRBV2 and TRBJ2-5, the complete variable domain is EPEVTQTPSHQVTQMGQEVILRCVPISNHLYFYWYRQILGQKVEFLVSFYNNEISEKSEIFDDQFSVERPDGSNFTLKIRSTKLEDSAMYFCASILTLGPQETQYFGPGTRLLVL.

This clone was picked up one time. This rearrangement joins TRBV29-1 to TRBJ1-6; D not resolved. Germline CDR1 and CDR2: SQVTM and ANQGSEA. The CDR3 consists of 13 residues. V gave up 4 bases and J gave up 7 bases, with 11 bases separating them. CDR3 amino acids: CSVATDMNSPLHF. The CDR3 region has the DNA TGCAGCGTTGCGACGGATATGAATTCACCCCTCCACTTT.

This clone turned up a few times. The chain has TRBV19 and TRBJ1-1, with D unclear. Germline V gene data show CDR1 as LNHDA and CDR2 as SQIVND (reference sequence). The length of the CDR3 is 12 residues. V was clipped by 9 bases and J by 1 base, with 9 bases between them. CDR3 nucleotide sequence: TGTGCCAGCCAAACCCAGAACACTGAAGCTTTCTTT. This translates into CASQTQNTEAFF.

The J gene is TRBJ2-3, the V gene TRBV30; 10 bases map to TRBD2. Germline V CDR1 and CDR2: GTSNPN, SVGIG (reference sequence). This CDR3 region has 15 residues. The V gene end was trimmed by 3 bases and the J gene end by 10 bases; junction bases not matched to a gene: 13. In DNA, the CDR3 is TGTGCCTGGAGCGCCTCAGCGGGGGGGCCGAAGGCGCAGTATTTT. Protein: CAWSASAGGPKAQYF.

This clone was counted between two and nine times. The rearrangement links TRBV5-6 to TRBJ2-3; possibly TRBD1 or TRBD2 for D (5 bases each). In germline, CDR1 is SGHDT, CDR2 YYEEEE. The CDR3 extends over 15 amino acids. Trimming took 1 base from V and 3 from J, leaving 12 bases between them. The CDR3 reads CASSLWGRETDTQYF. CDR3 DNA: TGTGCCAGCAGCTTGTGGGGCAGGGAGACAGATACGCAGTATTTT.

The chain has TRBV5-6 and TRBJ1-2, with a possible D match to TRBD1 (5 bases). V was shortened by 3 bases and J by 2 bases, with 17 bases between the two germline ends. CDR3 length equals 16 residues. CDR1 is SGHDT and CDR2 is YYEEEE in the germline V gene. The CDR3 loop reads CASSSGSWGINYGYTF. The CDR3 DNA sequence: TGTGCCAGCAGCTCTGGTTCCTGGGGCATCAACTATGGCTACACCTTC.

Many counts were recorded for this clone. The V call is TRBV11-1, the J call TRBJ2-1; TRBD2 might be the D (5 bases). Germline assignment: CDR1 SGHAT and CDR2 FQDESV (reference sequence). The V end lost 3 bases, the J end lost 10 bases, and 19 bases lay between the germline ends. The CDR3 extends over 15 amino acids. Here the CDR3 reads CASSLDFGLAGEQFF. The CDR3 DNA reads TGTGCCAGCAGCTTGGACTTCGGGCTAGCAGGAGAGCAGTTCTTC.

The rearrangement joins TRBV6-5 to TRBJ2-7; the D gene could be TRBD1 or TRBD2 (6 bases each). With 0 bases removed from V and 6 bases from J, the gap between germline ends came to 9 bases. The CDR3 length is 13 residues. Looked up from germline, CDR1 is MNHEY and CDR2 is SVGAGI. The CDR3 bases are TGTGCCAGCAGTTACTCGACGGGGGCCGAGCAGTACTTC. Its protein product is CASSYSTGAEQYF.

The chain is built from TRBV4-1 and TRBJ1-2; a possible D gene is TRBD1 (6 bases). Germline V gene sequence: CDR1 MGHRA, CDR2 YSYEKL. The CDR3 sequence is 16 residues long. Between the trimmed V and J ends, which lost 2 bases and 5 bases, there was a span of 18 bases. CDR3 sequence (DNA): TGCGCCAGCAGCCAACCCCGGGACACGGGGACTTATGGCTACACCTTC. It codes for CASSQPRDTGTYGYTF.

This rearrangement joins TRBV19 to TRBJ2-7; 9 nucleotides match TRBD1. The CDR3 has 14 amino acids. In germline, CDR1 is LNHDA, CDR2 SQIVND (reference sequence). The junction had 9 bases not matched to a gene; V was cut back by 8 bases and J by 4 bases. The CDR3 sequence is CASRGMGQGYEQYF. The CDR3 DNA reads TGTGCCAGTCGGGGTATGGGACAGGGATACGAGCAGTACTTC.